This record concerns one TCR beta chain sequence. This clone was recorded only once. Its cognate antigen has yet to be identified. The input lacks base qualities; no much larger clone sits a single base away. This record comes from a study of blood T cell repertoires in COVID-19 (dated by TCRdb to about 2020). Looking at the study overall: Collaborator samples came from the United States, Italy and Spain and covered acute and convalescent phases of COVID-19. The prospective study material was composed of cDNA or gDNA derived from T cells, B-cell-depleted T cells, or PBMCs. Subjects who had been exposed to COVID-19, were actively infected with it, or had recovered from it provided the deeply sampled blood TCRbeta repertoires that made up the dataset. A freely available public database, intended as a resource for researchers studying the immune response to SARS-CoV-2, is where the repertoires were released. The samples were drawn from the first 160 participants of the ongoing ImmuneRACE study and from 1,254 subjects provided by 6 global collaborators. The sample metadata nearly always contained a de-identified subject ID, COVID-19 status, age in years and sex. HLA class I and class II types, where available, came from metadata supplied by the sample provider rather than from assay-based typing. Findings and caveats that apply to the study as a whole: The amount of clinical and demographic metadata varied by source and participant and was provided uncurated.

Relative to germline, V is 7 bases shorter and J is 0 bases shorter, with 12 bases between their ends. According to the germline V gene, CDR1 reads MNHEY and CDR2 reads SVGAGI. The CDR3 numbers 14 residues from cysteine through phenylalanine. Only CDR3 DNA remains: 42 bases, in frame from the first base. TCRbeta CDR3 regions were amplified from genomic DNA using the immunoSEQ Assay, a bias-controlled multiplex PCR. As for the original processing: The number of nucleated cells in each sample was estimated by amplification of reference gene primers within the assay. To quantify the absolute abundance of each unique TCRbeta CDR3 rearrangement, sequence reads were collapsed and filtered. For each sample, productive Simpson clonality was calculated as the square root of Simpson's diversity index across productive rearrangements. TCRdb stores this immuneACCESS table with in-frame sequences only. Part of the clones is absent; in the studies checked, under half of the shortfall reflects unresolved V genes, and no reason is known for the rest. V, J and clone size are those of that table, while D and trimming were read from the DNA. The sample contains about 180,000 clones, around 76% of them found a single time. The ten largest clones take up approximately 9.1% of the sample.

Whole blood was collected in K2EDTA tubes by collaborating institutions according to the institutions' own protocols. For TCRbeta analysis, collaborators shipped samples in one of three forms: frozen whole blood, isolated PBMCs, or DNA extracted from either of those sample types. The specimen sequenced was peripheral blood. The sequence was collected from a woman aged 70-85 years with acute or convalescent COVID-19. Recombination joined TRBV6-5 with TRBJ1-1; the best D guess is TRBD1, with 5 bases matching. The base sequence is TGTGCCAGCAAAGTAAGGGGTTTGAACACTGAAGCTTTCTTT. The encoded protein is CASKVRGLNTEAFF.